This T cell receptor (beta chain) was profiled in a study of monozygotic twins with inflammatory bowel disease. The CDR3 consists of 15 residues. Germline V lookup: CDR1 SGHKS, CDR2 YYEKEE (reference sequence). TCRdb reworked the 5' RACE reads into one entry per CDR3 protein, no DNA. The table lists about 210,000 distinct CDR3 sequences, with roughly 7.5% in the top ten. Material: blood. The V call is TRBV5-5, the J call TRBJ2-1. This clonotype originated in a human donor with ulcerative colitis or Crohn's disease, or a healthy co-twin of an affected twin (not recorded which). The CDR3 is CASSLVGISYNEQFF.